One and the same sample provided the 27 T cell receptor beta chains below, sequenced in a study of blood T cell repertoires in COVID-19. Clones were read by immunoSEQ multiplex PCR, and TCRdb kept only the in-frame ones, dropping some. The repertoire holds about 200,000 clones, with 70% to 90% as singletons. Source material: peripheral blood. The receptor source for this set is a woman of 80 years or more with acute or convalescent COVID-19.

This chain connects TRBV29-1 to TRBJ2-7; TRBD2 aligns across 14 bases. This CDR3 is 14 amino acids long. Germline CDR1 and CDR2: SQVTM and ANQGSEA. The V segment lost 5 bases and the J segment 7 bases; nucleotides outside the gene matches: 7. This CDR3 is CSVRGLAGVREQYF. CDR3 sequence (DNA): TGCAGCGTTCGGGGACTAGCGGGAGTTCGGGAGCAGTACTTC.

The chain recombines TRBV3-1 (or the pseudogene TRBV3-2) with TRBJ2-5; TRBD1 is a possible D gene (5 bases). V lost 11 bases to trimming and J lost 5 bases, with 15 bases between them. The CDR3 extends over 12 amino acids. Germline assignment: CDR1 LGHDT and CDR2 YNNKEL (reference sequence). CDR3 sequence: CAHRTARETQYF. The CDR3 nucleotides are TGTGCCCACAGGACGGCAAGGGAGACCCAGTACTTC.

The chain uses TRBV6-4 and TRBJ2-3; 7 nucleotides agree with TRBD2. J lost 2 bases, V lost 4 bases, and 3 bases had no gene match. From germline, CDR1 is MRHNA and CDR2 SNTAGT. This CDR3 is built from 14 residues. The CDR3 spells CASSVLANTDTQYF. CDR3 DNA sequence: TGTGCCAGCAGTGTACTAGCGAACACAGATACGCAGTATTTT.

The chain is built from TRBV11-2 and TRBJ2-7; TRBD2 agrees at 10 bases. Germline values: CDR1 SGHAT, CDR2 FQNNGV. Trimming at V came to 0 bases and at J to 1 base, leaving 6 bases not matched to a gene. The CDR3 runs to 17 residues. The CDR3 loop reads CASSLDRASGRSYEQYF. The CDR3 DNA sequence: TGTGCCAGCAGCTTAGATAGGGCTAGCGGGAGATCCTACGAGCAGTACTTC.

The rearrangement uses TRBV30 and TRBJ2-1; D may be TRBD1 or TRBD2 (5 bases each). The V end lost 8 bases, the J end lost 0 bases, and 11 bases lay between the germline ends. The CDR3 is 13 amino acids. The germline V gene encodes CDR1 GTSNPN and CDR2 SVGIG (reference sequence). The CDR3, as DNA: TGTGCCCGGGGCGGTAGCTCCTACAATGAGCAGTTCTTC. Amino acids: CARGGSSYNEQFF.

This clone has a handful of counts. J is TRBJ1-2 and V is TRBV3-1 (or the pseudogene TRBV3-2), with 9 bases matching TRBD1. Per the germline V gene, CDR1 is LGHDT and CDR2 is YNNKEL (reference sequence). V lost 3 bases and J lost 5; bases outside the gene matches: 10. The CDR3 contains 16 residues. CDR3 coding DNA: TGTGCCAGCAGCCATGCGGGACAGGGCTCAGGGTATGGCTACACCTTC. It encodes CASSHAGQGSGYGYTF.

J is TRBJ2-5 and V is TRBV7-9, with 10 bases fitting TRBD1. J lost 3 bases, V lost 11 bases, and 0 bases had no gene match. The CDR3 runs to 11 residues. Germline values: CDR1 SEHNR, CDR2 FQNEAQ (reference sequence). The CDR3 here is CAGQGEETQYF. In DNA form, the CDR3 reads TGTGCCGGACAGGGGGAAGAGACCCAGTACTTC.

V and J are TRBV30 and TRBJ1-5; maybe TRBD1 (6 bases). The CDR3 sequence is 15 residues long. Trimming left V 2 bases short and J 3 bases short, with 14 bases between. Looked up from germline, CDR1 is GTSNPN and CDR2 is SVGIG (reference sequence). The CDR3 loop is CAWSIAGANNQPQHF. The CDR3 bases are TGTGCCTGGAGTATAGCAGGGGCCAACAATCAGCCCCAGCATTTT.

The V and J genes are TRBV4-3 and TRBJ1-1; 7 bases fit TRBD1. The trim removed 0 bases at V and 11 bases at J, leaving 15 bases unmatched. The CDR3 length is 16 residues. Germline-derived CDR1 and CDR2 are LGHNA and YSLEER. The CDR3 spells CASSQEAGGGAGRAFF. CDR3 nucleotide sequence: TGCGCCAGCAGCCAAGAAGCGGGAGGGGGCGCGGGTCGGGCTTTCTTT.

The chain carries TRBV9 and TRBJ2-3; D unresolved. The CDR3 spans 13 residues. Between the trimmed V and J ends, which lost 3 bases and 4 bases, there was a span of 9 bases. Germline assignment: CDR1 SGDLS and CDR2 YYNGEE. In nucleotides, the CDR3 is TGTGCCAGCAGCGAGGCAGGTGCAGATACGCAGTATTTT. Amino acids: CASSEAGADTQYF. Variable domain in full (rest from reference TRBV9 and TRBJ2-3): DSGVTQTPKHLITATGQRVTLRCSPRSGDLSVYWYQQSLDQGLQFLIQYYNGEERAKGNILERFSAQQFPDLHSELNLSSLELGDSALYFCASSEAGADTQYFGPGTRLTVL.

The rearrangement joins TRBV7-2 to TRBJ1-3; no reliable D call. This CDR3 spans 13 amino acids. V shed 1 base and J shed 4 bases, with 5 bases lying between them. Germline V gene sequence: CDR1 SGHTA, CDR2 FQGNSA. CDR3 DNA sequence: TGTGCCAGCAGCTTAGGAGAGGGAAACACCATATATTTT. Its translation is CASSLGEGNTIYF.

This chain links TRBV5-1 with TRBJ2-7; 9 bases align to TRBD1. V was pared by 4 bases and J by 5 bases, with 4 bases of the junction left unmatched. This CDR3 is built from 13 residues. The V gene's germline CDR1 is SGHRS and CDR2 YFSETQ. CDR3: CASSRDRVNEQYF. The DNA of the CDR3 is TGCGCCAGCAGCAGGGACAGGGTTAACGAGCAGTACTTC. The full variable domain, in which reference TRBV5-1 and TRBJ2-7 provide the parts outside the CDR3, is KAGVTQTPRYLIKTRGQQVTLSCSPISGHRSVSWYQQTPGQGLQFLFEYFSETQRNKGNFPGRFSGRQFSNSRSEMNVSTLELGDSALYLCASSRDRVNEQYFGPGTRLTVT.

The chain employs TRBV4-1 and TRBJ2-7, with D perhaps TRBD2 (5 bases). Per germline, CDR1 MGHRA and CDR2 YSYEKL. The V end was cut by 1 base, the J end by 2 bases, with 12 bases between. This CDR3 spans 15 amino acids. This CDR3 reads CASSQGPGYTYEQYF. In nucleotides, the CDR3 is TGCGCCAGCAGCCAAGGTCCGGGGTATACCTACGAGCAGTACTTC.

The chain couples TRBV7-9 to TRBJ1-5; D may be TRBD1 (5 bases). The germline V gene has CDR1 SEHNR and CDR2 FQNEAQ (reference sequence). This CDR3 region has 15 residues. V lost 1 base and J 6 bases, leaving 13 bases between the germline ends. CDR3 region: CASSLGDLGVQPQHF. In nucleotides, the CDR3 is TGTGCCAGCAGCTTAGGGGACTTGGGGGTTCAGCCCCAGCATTTT. The full variable domain, its missing parts supplied by reference TRBV7-9 and TRBJ1-5, is DTGVSQNPRHKITKRGQNVTFRCDPISEHNRLYWYRQTLGQGPEFLTYFQNEAQLEKSRLLSDRFSAERPKGSFSTLEIQRTEQGDSAMYLCASSLGDLGVQPQHFGDGTRLSIL.

J is TRBJ1-2 and V is TRBV5-1; possible D gene TRBD1, 5 bases. This CDR3 contains 13 residues. V lost 3 bases to trimming and J lost 9 bases, with 15 bases between them. Germline CDR1 reads SGHRS; CDR2 reads YFSETQ. The CDR3 bases are TGCGCCAGCAGCTCGGACACCTCCACGAGCTACACCTTC. Translation: CASSSDTSTSYTF. The full variable domain, its missing parts supplied by reference TRBV5-1 and TRBJ1-2, is KAGVTQTPRYLIKTRGQQVTLSCSPISGHRSVSWYQQTPGQGLQFLFEYFSETQRNKGNFPGRFSGRQFSNSRSEMNVSTLELGDSALYLCASSSDTSTSYTFGSGTRLTVV.

The CDR3 DNA is TGTGCCAGCAGTTACCTACAGAACCGCTATGGCTACACCTTC. It encodes CASSYLQNRYGYTF. This chain links TRBV6-5 with TRBJ1-2; D not certain. Germline CDR1 reads MNHEY; CDR2 reads SVGAGI. This CDR3 region has 14 residues. Trimming shortened V by 2 bases and J by 4 bases, and 11 bases separated the two germline ends.

The CDR3 coding sequence is TGTGCCAGCAGTTACGACAGGGGATTTGGCTACACCTTC. Its translation is CASSYDRGFGYTF. This chain links TRBV6-6 with TRBJ1-2, with TRBD1 matching 8 bases. The V segment lost 2 bases and the J segment 7 bases; nucleotides outside the gene matches: 3. The CDR3 loop spans 13 amino acids. Looked up from germline, CDR1 is MNHNY and CDR2 is SVGAGI (reference sequence).

The chain recombines TRBV4-3 with TRBJ1-1; D remains ambiguous. Between the trimmed V and J ends, which lost 0 bases and 4 bases, there was a span of 9 bases. The CDR3 consists of 14 residues. Germline V gene lookup returns CDR1 LGHNA and CDR2 YSLEER. The CDR3 here is CASSQEFSGTEAFF. The CDR3 DNA is TGCGCCAGCAGCCAAGAATTTTCGGGCACTGAAGCTTTCTTT.

The gene calls are TRBV19 and TRBJ2-3; 8 bases line up with TRBD1. The CDR3 loop spans 15 amino acids. Per the germline V gene, CDR1 is LNHDA and CDR2 is SQIVND (reference sequence). With V trimmed by 2 bases and J by 2 bases, 3 bases remained unmatched. CDR3 protein: CASSIRQGNTDTQYF. In nucleotides, the CDR3 is TGTGCCAGTAGTATAAGACAGGGGAACACAGATACGCAGTATTTT.

This chain joins TRBV10-1 and TRBJ2-3; TRBD2 might be the D (6 bases). CDR3 length: 14 residues. Germline CDR1 reads WNHNN; CDR2 reads SYGVQD (reference sequence). The V end lost 7 bases, the J end lost 4 bases, and 15 bases lay between the germline ends. The CDR3 nucleotides are TGCGCCAGCAATCGGGGGAACGAGGCAGATACGCAGTATTTT. Residues: CASNRGNEADTQYF.

The chain's CDR3 is CASSITGTGQPQHF. The CDR3 coding sequence is TGTGCCAGTAGTATTACAGGGACAGGTCAGCCCCAGCATTTT. The V call is TRBV19, the J call TRBJ1-5, with 8 nucleotides matching TRBD1. CDR3 size: 14 residues. The V and J ends lost 3 bases and 6 bases, in that order; junction bases with no gene match: 4. CDR1 is LNHDA, CDR2 SQIVND, per germline (reference sequence).

The chain employs TRBV28 and TRBJ1-1; TRBD1 is a possible D gene (5 bases). The V end was cut by 8 bases, the J end by 1 base, with 11 bases between. The germline V gene has CDR1 MDHEN and CDR2 SYDVKM. The CDR3 loop spans 13 amino acids. CDR3 in DNA: TGTGCCAGCGGCCCGACAGCGAACACTGAAGCTTTCTTT. Encoded protein: CASGPTANTEAFF.

This sequence joins TRBV30 and TRBJ1-5; D is unclear. Trimming left V 0 bases short and J 1 base short, with 7 bases between. CDR1 is GTSNPN and CDR2 is SVGIG in the germline V gene (reference sequence). The CDR3 has 14 residues. The CDR3 reads CAWSVLRSNQPQHF. Here the CDR3 DNA reads TGTGCCTGGAGTGTGCTTCGGAGCAATCAGCCCCAGCATTTT. The complete variable domain, with remaining parts taken from reference TRBV30 and TRBJ1-5, reads SQTIHQWPATLVQPVGSPLSLECTVEGTSNPNLYWYRQAAGRGLQLLFYSVGIGQISSEVPQNLSASRPQDRQFILSSKKLLLSDSGFYLCAWSVLRSNQPQHFGDGTRLSIL.

This rearrangement joins TRBV5-4 to TRBJ2-7; TRBD1 agrees at 9 bases. The CDR3 is made up of 16 amino acids. CDR1 is SGHNT, CDR2 YYREEE, per germline (reference sequence). Germline trimming cut 3 bases from V and 5 bases from J; bases unmatched to any gene: 12. Here the CDR3 DNA reads TGTGCCAGCAGCTCAAGGGGGACAGGGCCTGGAGACGAGCAGTACTTC. Translation gives CASSSRGTGPGDEQYF.

This chain connects TRBV11-3 to TRBJ2-1; a possible D gene is TRBD1 (6 bases). The V end lost 6 bases, the J end lost 2 bases, and 17 bases lay between the germline ends. CDR3 length equals 16 residues. Germline-derived CDR1 and CDR2 are SGHNT and YENEEA. The CDR3, as DNA: TGTGCCAGCAGTCATTACAGGGAATTACCCTACAATGAGCAGTTCTTC. This translates into CASSHYRELPYNEQFF. Together with reference TRBV11-3 and TRBJ2-1, the CDR3 gives the full variable domain: EAGVVQSPRYKIIEKKQPVAFWCNPISGHNTLYWYLQNLGQGPELLIRYENEEAVDDSQLPKDRFSAERLKGVDSTLKIQPAELGDSAVYLCASSHYRELPYNEQFFGPGTRLTVL.

In this sample, this clone turned up once. The J gene is TRBJ2-7, the V gene TRBV30; D is possibly TRBD1 (9 bases). V lost 3 bases to trimming and J lost 0 bases, with 15 bases between them. The germline gives CDR1 GTSNPN, CDR2 SVGIG (reference sequence). This CDR3 is 15 amino acids long. CDR3 protein: CAWSGTGTSSYEQYF. The CDR3 region has the DNA TGTGCCTGGAGCGGGACAGGGACTAGCTCCTACGAGCAGTACTTC.

This clone was counted a single time. The chain links TRBV9 to TRBJ2-7, with 8 positions matching TRBD2. Germline-derived CDR1 and CDR2 are SGDLS and YYNGEE. The ends lost 4 bases at V and 3 bases at J; junction bases unmatched: 6. This CDR3 region has 14 residues. The CDR3 DNA reads TGTGCCAGCAGCCCCGCCGGGACTAGCTACGAGCAGTACTTC. This gives the protein CASSPAGTSYEQYF.